Listed here are 18 T cell receptor beta chains from one sample, sequenced in a study of technical replicates of blood from a handful of donors. Clones were read by immunoSEQ multiplex PCR, and TCRdb kept only the in-frame ones, dropping some. The data hold roughly 83,000 clones, with around 94% observed a single time. The sample consisted of T cells isolated from PBMCs. The source of these receptors is a human donor in good health.

The rearrangement uses TRBV27 and TRBJ2-7, with D possibly being TRBD1 (6 bases). The CDR3 runs to 13 residues. CDR1 is MNHEY, CDR2 SMNVEV, per germline (reference sequence). With 5 bases removed from V and 2 bases from J, the gap between germline ends came to 10 bases. CDR3 in amino acids: CASSIRDTYEQYF. Here the CDR3 DNA reads TGTGCCAGCAGTATCCGGGACACCTACGAGCAGTACTTC.

J is TRBJ1-3 and V is TRBV10-3; D gene unclear. Germline CDR1 reads ENHRY; CDR2 reads SYGVKD. V was shortened by 6 bases and J by 8 bases, with 11 bases between the two germline ends. The CDR3 length is 12 residues. The CDR3 sequence is CAISPSKDTIYF. Here the CDR3 DNA reads TGTGCCATCAGCCCTTCTAAAGACACCATATATTTT.

The J gene is TRBJ2-7, the V gene TRBV10-3, with 9 nucleotides matching TRBD1. CDR3 size: 15 residues. Germline CDR1 reads ENHRY; CDR2 reads SYGVKD. With 5 bases clipped from V and 0 bases from J, the junction kept 5 bases outside the gene matches. CDR3 region: CAISPGTGSSYEQYF. As DNA, the CDR3 is TGTGCCATCAGTCCCGGGACAGGGAGCTCCTACGAGCAGTACTTC.

The chain carries TRBV5-6 and TRBJ2-1, with D tentatively TRBD2 (7 bases). Deletions cut 0 bases from V and 0 bases from J, with 16 bases between. The germline gives CDR1 SGHDT, CDR2 YYEEEE. The CDR3 spans 18 residues. DNA for the CDR3: TGTGCCAGCAGCTTGGCGAGAGCGGGACACAGCTCCTACAATGAGCAGTTCTTC. This gives the protein CASSLARAGHSSYNEQFF.

The genes are TRBV6-4 and TRBJ1-1; possible D gene TRBD1, 6 bases. The CDR3 runs to 14 residues. Germline CDR1 MRHNA, CDR2 SNTAGT. V lost 6 bases and J lost 4, with 15 bases in between. CDR3 sequence reads: CASRAGDSSTEAFF. DNA for the CDR3: TGTGCCAGCAGAGCAGGGGATTCTAGCACTGAAGCTTTCTTT.

The chain employs TRBV7-9 and TRBJ2-1; the D gene is possibly TRBD1 (5 bases). The CDR3 covers 16 residues. Trimming removed 6 bases from V and 8 bases from J, with 23 bases in between. CDR1 SEHNR and CDR2 FQNEAQ come from the germline V gene (reference sequence). CDR3 protein: CASSFDLTDNGDEQFF. The DNA for the CDR3 is TGTGCCAGCAGTTTCGATTTGACAGACAATGGCGATGAGCAGTTCTTC.

The chain uses TRBV30 and TRBJ1-2; 7 positions match TRBD1. Germline-derived CDR1 and CDR2 are GTSNPN and SVGIG (reference sequence). This CDR3 comprises 13 residues. Trimming cost V 5 bases and J 4 bases; bases outside gene matches: 7. Here the CDR3 reads CAWRRQGIYGYTF. DNA for the CDR3: TGTGCCTGGCGGCGACAGGGCATCTATGGCTACACCTTC.

The rearrangement uses TRBV4-2 and TRBJ2-1; weak D call: TRBD2 (6 bases). V lost 1 base, J lost 5 bases, and 18 bases lay in between. Germline CDR1 reads LGHNA; CDR2 reads YNFKEQ. This CDR3 spans 17 amino acids. For the CDR3, the DNA is TGTGCCAGCAGCCAAGCGACTAGATCTTTAGGGAACAATGAGCAGTTCTTC. Its protein product is CASSQATRSLGNNEQFF.

V gene TRBV7-3 combines with J gene TRBJ1-5; possible D gene TRBD1, 6 bases. Germline values: CDR1 SGHTA, CDR2 FQGTGA. V lost 5 bases and J 0 bases, leaving 20 bases between the germline ends. The length of the CDR3 is 18 residues. The CDR3 spells CASSNLGARPYSNQPQHF. CDR3 nucleotide sequence: TGTGCCAGCAGCAATTTGGGGGCCAGACCATATAGCAATCAGCCCCAGCATTTT.

This sequence joins TRBV14 and TRBJ1-4; perhaps TRBD1 as D (5 bases). Trimming pared 3 bases from V and 2 bases from J, leaving 19 bases between. The germline CDR1 and CDR2 sequences are SGHDN and FVKESK. This CDR3 has 18 amino acids. In DNA, the CDR3 is TGTGCCAGCAGCCAGTTTGGACCAGGGACTTTTACTAATGAAAAACTGTTTTTT. Residues: CASSQFGPGTFTNEKLFF.

This chain links TRBV30 with TRBJ2-1, with 9 bases aligning to TRBD2. V shed 3 bases, J shed 7 bases, and the junction held 10 bases outside the gene matches. CDR1 is GTSNPN, CDR2 SVGIG, per germline (reference sequence). This CDR3 has 15 residues. CDR3 region: CAWSIGVAGVNEQFF. CDR3 nucleotide sequence: TGTGCCTGGAGCATAGGGGTAGCGGGGGTGAATGAGCAGTTCTTC.

The chain carries TRBV9 and TRBJ2-7, with D tentatively TRBD1 (5 bases). Trimming removed 0 bases from V and 2 bases from J, with 9 bases in between. Germline lookup yields CDR1 SGDLS and CDR2 YYNGEE. CDR3 length: 14 residues. In DNA form, the CDR3 reads TGTGCCAGCAGCGTAGGACAGTCTACCTACGAGCAGTACTTC. Translating it yields CASSVGQSTYEQYF.

The V gene is TRBV5-1, the J gene TRBJ1-2, with D perhaps matching TRBD1 (5 bases). V gave up 5 bases and J gave up 4 bases, with 12 bases separating them. Germline-derived CDR1 and CDR2 are SGHRS and YFSETQ. The CDR3 totals 13 residues. This CDR3 is CASSTDSTYGYTF. Written as DNA, the CDR3 is TGCGCCAGCAGTACCGACAGCACCTATGGCTACACCTTC.

This clone was recorded only once. The chain employs TRBV29-1 and TRBJ1-6; D is unresolved. Germline assignment: CDR1 SQVTM and CDR2 ANQGSEA. V shed 7 bases and J shed 0 bases, with 16 bases lying between them. The CDR3 consists of 16 residues. The CDR3, as DNA: TGCAGCGACGGCAGGACGGGAAGCTCCTATAATTCACCCCTCCACTTT. Protein product: CSDGRTGSSYNSPLHF.

The CDR3 DNA follows: TGTGCCAGCAGTCACAACGGGGGAGGGCTGGAGACCCAGTACTTC. Its translation: CASSHNGGGLETQYF. This chain joins TRBV7-2 and TRBJ2-5; TRBD2 matches at 7 bases. V dropped 6 bases and J dropped 5; count of bases not matched to a gene: 12. Germline-derived CDR1 and CDR2 are SGHTA and FQGNSA. This CDR3 spans 15 amino acids.

The CDR3 protein is CAIKETSVSGELFF. CDR3 nucleotide sequence: TGTGCCATCAAGGAGACTAGCGTATCCGGGGAGCTGTTTTTT. This chain links TRBV10-3 with TRBJ2-2; 8 positions agree with TRBD2. This CDR3 has 14 amino acids. Germline V gene data show CDR1 as ENHRY and CDR2 as SYGVKD. Trimming at V came to 7 bases and at J to 6 bases, leaving 7 bases not matched to a gene.

This clone has more than one count but fewer than ten. This sequence joins TRBV19 and TRBJ1-2; 10 positions match TRBD1. Germline assignment: CDR1 LNHDA and CDR2 SQIVND (reference sequence). The CDR3 consists of 13 residues. Trimming at V came to 5 bases and at J to 7 bases, leaving 4 bases not matched to a gene. The CDR3 loop reads CASSRDRGGGYTF. The CDR3 nucleotides read TGTGCCAGTAGTCGGGACAGGGGAGGTGGCTACACCTTC.

This chain joins TRBV18 and TRBJ2-3, with a tentative D call TRBD2 (6 bases). CDR1 KGHSH and CDR2 LQKENI come from the germline V gene. The CDR3 contains 14 residues. Trimming removed 3 bases from V and 5 bases from J, with 12 bases in between. This chain's CDR3 is CASSPIREEDTQYF. CDR3 sequence (DNA): TGTGCCAGCTCACCGATCAGGGAGGAAGATACGCAGTATTTT.